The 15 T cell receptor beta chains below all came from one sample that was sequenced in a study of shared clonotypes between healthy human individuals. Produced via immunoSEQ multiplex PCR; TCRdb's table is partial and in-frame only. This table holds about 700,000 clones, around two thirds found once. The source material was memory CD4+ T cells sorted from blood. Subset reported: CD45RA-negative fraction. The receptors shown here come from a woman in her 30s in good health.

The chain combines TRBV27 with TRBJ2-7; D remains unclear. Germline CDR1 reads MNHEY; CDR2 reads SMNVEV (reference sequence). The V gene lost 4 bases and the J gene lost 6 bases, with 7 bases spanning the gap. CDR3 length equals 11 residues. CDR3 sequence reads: CASSWGGEQYF. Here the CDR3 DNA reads TGTGCCAGCAGTTGGGGTGGCGAGCAGTACTTC.

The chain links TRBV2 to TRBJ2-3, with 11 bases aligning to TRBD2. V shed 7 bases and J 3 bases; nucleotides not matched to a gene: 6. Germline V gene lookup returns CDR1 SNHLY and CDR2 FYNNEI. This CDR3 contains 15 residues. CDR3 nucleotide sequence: TGTGCCAGCAAACTCTTAGCGGGAGGGACAGATACGCAGTATTTT. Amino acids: CASKLLAGGTDTQYF. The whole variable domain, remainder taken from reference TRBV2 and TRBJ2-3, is EPEVTQTPSHQVTQMGQEVILRCVPISNHLYFYWYRQILGQKVEFLVSFYNNEISEKSEIFDDQFSVERPDGSNFTLKIRSTKLEDSAMYFCASKLLAGGTDTQYFGPGTRLTVL.

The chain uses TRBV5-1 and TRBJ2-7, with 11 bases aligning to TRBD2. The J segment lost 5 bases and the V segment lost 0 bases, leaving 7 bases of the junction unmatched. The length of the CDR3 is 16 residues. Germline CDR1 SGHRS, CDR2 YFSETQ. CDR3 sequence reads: CASSLGLAGGIHEQYF. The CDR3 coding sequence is TGCGCCAGCAGCTTGGGGCTAGCGGGAGGTATCCACGAGCAGTACTTC.

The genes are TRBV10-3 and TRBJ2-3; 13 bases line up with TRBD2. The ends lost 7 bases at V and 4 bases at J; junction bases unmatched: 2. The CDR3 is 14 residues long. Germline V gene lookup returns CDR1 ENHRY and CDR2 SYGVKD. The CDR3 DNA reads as TGTGCCATCAACGGACTAGCGGGAGCAGATACGCAGTATTTT. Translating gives CAINGLAGADTQYF.

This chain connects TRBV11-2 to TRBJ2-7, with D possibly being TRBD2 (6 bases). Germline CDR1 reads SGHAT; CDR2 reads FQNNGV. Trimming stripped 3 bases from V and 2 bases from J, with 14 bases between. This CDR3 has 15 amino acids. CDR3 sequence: CASSFYTGTPYEQYF. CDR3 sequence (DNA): TGTGCCAGCAGCTTTTATACCGGGACTCCCTACGAGCAGTACTTC.

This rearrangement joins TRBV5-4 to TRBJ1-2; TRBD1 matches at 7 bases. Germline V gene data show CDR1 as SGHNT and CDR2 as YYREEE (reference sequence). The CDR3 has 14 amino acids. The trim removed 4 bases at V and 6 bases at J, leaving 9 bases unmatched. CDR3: CASSPKDRANGYTF. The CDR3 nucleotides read TGTGCCAGCAGCCCAAAAGACAGGGCCAATGGCTACACCTTC.

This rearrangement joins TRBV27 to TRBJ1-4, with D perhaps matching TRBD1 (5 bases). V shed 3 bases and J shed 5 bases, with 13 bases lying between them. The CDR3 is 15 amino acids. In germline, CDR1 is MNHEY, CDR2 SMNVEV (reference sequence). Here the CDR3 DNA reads TGTGCCAGCAGTTTCCAGGGATTAGGCAATGAAAAACTGTTTTTT. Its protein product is CASSFQGLGNEKLFF.

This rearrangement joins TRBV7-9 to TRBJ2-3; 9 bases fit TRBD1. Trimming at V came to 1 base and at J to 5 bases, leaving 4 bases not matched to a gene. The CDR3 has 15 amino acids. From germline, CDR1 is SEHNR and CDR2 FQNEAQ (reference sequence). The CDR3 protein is CASSLGQGVGDTQYF. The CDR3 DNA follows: TGTGCCAGCAGCTTAGGACAGGGGGTTGGAGATACGCAGTATTTT.

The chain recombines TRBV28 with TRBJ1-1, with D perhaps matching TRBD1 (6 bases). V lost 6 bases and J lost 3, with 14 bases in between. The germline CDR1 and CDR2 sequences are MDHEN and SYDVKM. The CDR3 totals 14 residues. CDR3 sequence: CASRPPGHHTEAFF. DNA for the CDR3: TGTGCCAGCAGGCCGCCGGGACACCACACTGAAGCTTTCTTT.

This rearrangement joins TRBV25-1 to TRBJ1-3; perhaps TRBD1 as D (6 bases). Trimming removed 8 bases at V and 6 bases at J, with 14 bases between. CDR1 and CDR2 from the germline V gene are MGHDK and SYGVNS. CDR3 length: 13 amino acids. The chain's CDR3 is CASRSGGANTIYF. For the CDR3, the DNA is TGTGCCAGCCGTTCTGGGGGGGCAAACACCATATATTTT.

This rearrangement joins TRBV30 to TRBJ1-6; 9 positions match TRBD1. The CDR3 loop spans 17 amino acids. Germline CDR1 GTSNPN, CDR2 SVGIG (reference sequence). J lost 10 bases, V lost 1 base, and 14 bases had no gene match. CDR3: CAWSGSYRGHVGSPLHF. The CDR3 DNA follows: TGTGCCTGGAGTGGTTCATACAGGGGGCACGTGGGATCACCCCTCCACTTT.

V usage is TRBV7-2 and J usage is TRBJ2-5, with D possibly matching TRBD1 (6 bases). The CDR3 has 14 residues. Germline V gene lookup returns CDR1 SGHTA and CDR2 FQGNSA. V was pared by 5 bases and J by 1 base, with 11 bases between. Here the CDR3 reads CASSRRGPQETQYF. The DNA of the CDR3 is TGTGCCAGCAGCCGCAGGGGACCCCAAGAGACCCAGTACTTC.

CDR3 in amino acids: CASSLRDRNNQPQHF. The CDR3 bases are TGTGCCAGCAGCCTCCGGGACAGAAACAATCAGCCCCAGCATTTT. This rearrangement joins TRBV6-6 to TRBJ1-5, with 7 bases that match TRBD1. Germline assignment: CDR1 MNHNY and CDR2 SVGAGI (reference sequence). V lost 6 bases to trimming and J lost 3 bases; unmatched junction nucleotides: 8. CDR3 size: 15 residues.

CDR3 DNA sequence: TGTGCCAGCACCAGGGAAACTGAAGCTTTCTTT. Its protein product is CASTRETEAFF. V and J are TRBV7-9 and TRBJ1-1; a possible D gene is TRBD1 (5 bases). Germline V gene sequence: CDR1 SEHNR, CDR2 FQNEAQ (reference sequence). Deletions cut 7 bases from V and 5 bases from J, with 8 bases between. The CDR3 loop spans 11 amino acids.

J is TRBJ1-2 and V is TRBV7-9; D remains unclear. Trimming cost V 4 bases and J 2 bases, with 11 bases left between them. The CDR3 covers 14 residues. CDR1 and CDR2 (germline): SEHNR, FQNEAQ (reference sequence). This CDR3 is CASSSRNPNYGYTF. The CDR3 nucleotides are TGTGCCAGCAGCTCCAGGAATCCAAACTATGGCTACACCTTC.